A single sample is the source of the 8 T cell receptor beta chains below, sequenced in a study of T cells in narcolepsy. TCRdb's table, derived via immunoSEQ multiplex PCR, lists solely in-frame clones and lacks some. The table records around 31,000 clones, just under 80% of them present only once. The sequenced sample consisted of CD45RA- memory CD4+ T cells from PBMCs. The receptors derive from a human donor with narcolepsy.

With respect to this clone: A much larger clone lies one base from this, so it may be a read error. The rearrangement joins TRBV14 to TRBJ2-5; a weak D match, TRBD1 (5 bases). Matching the DNA end better, TRBJ2-7 makes the J call doubtful. Germline lookup yields CDR1 SGHDN and CDR2 FVKESK. The CDR3 totals 15 residues. CDR3 sequence reads: CASSRVGQVSYEQYF. The CDR3 region has the DNA TGTGCCAGCAGCCGCGTGGGGCAGGTATCCTACGAGCAGTACTTC.

The chain joins TRBV15 to TRBJ1-5, with D unresolved. This CDR3 comprises 13 residues. Germline assignment: CDR1 LNHNV and CDR2 YYDKDF (reference sequence). Trimming left V 1 base short and J 7 bases short, with 8 bases between. The CDR3 sequence is CATSRVVLQPQHF. The DNA for the CDR3 is TGTGCCACCAGCAGAGTGGTCTTACAGCCCCAGCATTTT.

The J gene is TRBJ1-5, the V gene TRBV7-8; D is uncertain. V dropped 1 base and J dropped 0 bases, with 7 bases sitting between them. CDR3 length: 15 residues. The V gene's germline CDR1 is SGHVS and CDR2 FQNEAQ. The CDR3 protein is CASSLGGDSNQPQHF. CDR3 sequence (DNA): TGTGCCAGCAGCTTAGGAGGTGATAGCAATCAGCCCCAGCATTTT.

This clone was counted a few times. The chain carries TRBV5-1 and TRBJ1-1, with 7 bases identical to TRBD1. Per germline, CDR1 SGHRS and CDR2 YFSETQ. The CDR3 is 15 residues long. With V trimmed by 7 bases and J by 1 base, 10 bases remained unmatched. CDR3 in DNA: TGCGCCAGCGCCTCACGGGGACAGCAGAACACTGAAGCTTTCTTT. Translated: CASASRGQQNTEAFF.

The rearrangement uses TRBV15 and TRBJ2-5; TRBD1 is a possible D gene (6 bases). V shed 1 base and J shed 5 bases, with 17 bases lying between them. Germline-derived CDR1 and CDR2 are LNHNV and YYDKDF (reference sequence). The CDR3 has 16 residues. CDR3: CATSRVTGLGSETQYF. The CDR3 DNA follows: TGTGCCACCAGCAGAGTAACAGGGTTGGGGTCGGAGACCCAGTACTTC.

The chain couples TRBV7-9 to TRBJ2-7; D is uncertain. V was trimmed by 0 bases and J by 0 bases, leaving 12 bases between them. This CDR3 is built from 16 residues. Germline CDR1 SEHNR, CDR2 FQNEAQ (reference sequence). Written as DNA, the CDR3 is TGTGCCAGCAGCTTAGCTCGGAGAAAGAGCTCCTACGAGCAGTACTTC. Encoded protein: CASSLARRKSSYEQYF.

The chain links TRBV19 to TRBJ1-1; D not resolved. Germline assignment: CDR1 LNHDA and CDR2 SQIVND (reference sequence). The germline V and J ends were trimmed by 3 bases and 1 base, with 9 bases remaining between them. This CDR3 comprises 14 residues. The CDR3 loop reads CASSISTENTEAFF. In DNA, the CDR3 is TGTGCCAGTAGTATTTCAACAGAGAACACTGAAGCTTTCTTT.

This clone appeared a few times. The V and J genes are TRBV14 and TRBJ1-4, with D possibly being TRBD1 (5 bases). Between the trimmed V and J ends, which lost 3 bases and 8 bases, there was a span of 13 bases. The CDR3 has 14 amino acids. Germline CDR1 SGHDN, CDR2 FVKESK. The CDR3 region has the DNA TGTGCCAGCAGCCATCCCAGGGCCGGGGAAAAACTGTTTTTT. Translated: CASSHPRAGEKLFF.